Below are 32 T cell receptor beta chains sequenced from a single sample in a study of CD8 T cells in ankylosing spondylitis. TCRdb processed the 5' RACE reads anew with MiXCR; each CDR3 protein has one entry. The data contain tens of thousands of distinct CDR3 sequences, around 25% of them singletons. Sequenced material: blood, either unsorted or a sorted T cell fraction (not recorded which). Source of these receptors: a male donor with ankylosing spondylitis or in good health (not recorded which).

Ten or more counts support this clonotype. The V and J genes are TRBV9 and TRBJ1-4; 7 nucleotides line up with TRBD1. This CDR3 region has 13 residues. The germline gives CDR1 SGDLS, CDR2 YYNGEE. Unmatched junction bases numbered 6, after V lost 3 bases and J lost 10 bases. CDR3 loop: CASSATGTGKLFF. DNA for the CDR3: TGTGCCAGCAGCGCGACAGGGACCGGAAAACTGTTTTTT.

This clonotype was detected a few times. This rearrangement joins TRBV29-1 to TRBJ2-7, with D perhaps matching TRBD2 (6 bases). The CDR3 spans 17 residues. Germline values: CDR1 SQVTM, CDR2 ANQGSEA. Trimming shortened V by 0 bases and J by 0 bases, and 18 bases separated the two germline ends. CDR3 in amino acids: CSVEDKSTRDFSYEQYF. The CDR3 nucleotides read TGCAGCGTTGAAGATAAAAGCACTCGGGACTTCTCCTACGAGCAGTACTTC.

This clonotype was counted a few times. The V gene is TRBV18, the J gene TRBJ2-1; D is unresolved. The V and J ends lost 1 base and 10 bases respectively, with 14 bases between them. Germline V CDR1 and CDR2: KGHSH, LQKENI. The CDR3 contains 14 residues. The DNA for the CDR3 is TGTGCCAGCTCACCACTCGCTGGGGTTCGGGAGCAGTTCTTC. This translates into CASSPLAGVREQFF.

This clonotype has ten or more counts. The chain joins TRBV6-1 to TRBJ2-7; 12 positions match TRBD2. CDR3 length: 14 amino acids. The V gene end was trimmed by 6 bases and the J gene end by 3 bases; junction bases not matched to a gene: 3. Germline V gene sequence: CDR1 MNHNS, CDR2 SASEGT. The CDR3 loop reads CASSRTSGDYEQYF. For the CDR3, the DNA is TGTGCCAGCAGCCGGACTAGCGGGGACTACGAGCAGTACTTC.

The sample holds a few counts of this clonotype. The chain recombines TRBV5-1 with TRBJ2-5; no definite D call. The germline V gene has CDR1 SGHRS and CDR2 YFSETQ. CDR3 size: 13 residues. The V end lost 0 bases, the J end lost 4 bases, and 7 bases lay between the germline ends. CDR3 DNA sequence: TGCGCCAGCAGCTTGGGACCACGAGAGACCCAGTACTTC. As protein: CASSLGPRETQYF.

This chain links TRBV20-1 with TRBJ2-1; a weak D match, TRBD1 (7 bases). The V end lost 3 bases, the J end lost 4 bases, and 22 bases lay between the germline ends. Germline V lookup: CDR1 DFQATT, CDR2 SNEGSKA (reference sequence). The CDR3 loop spans 17 amino acids. The chain's CDR3 is CSASLPPSPGGYNEQFF. The CDR3 DNA reads as TGCAGTGCTAGTCTCCCCCCTAGCCCAGGGGGGTACAATGAGCAGTTCTTC.

This rearrangement joins TRBV20-1 to TRBJ2-3; D is ambiguous. From germline, CDR1 is DFQATT and CDR2 SNEGSKA (reference sequence). The CDR3 is 11 amino acids. Trimming pared 6 bases from V and 6 bases from J, leaving 10 bases between. The CDR3 DNA sequence: TGCAGTGCGTCCCCGCGGGATACGCAGTATTTT. Translated: CSASPRDTQYF.

In this sample, this clonotype turned up many times. The J gene is TRBJ1-6, the V gene TRBV6-1, with D possibly matching TRBD1 (5 bases). Trimming cost V 7 bases and J 10 bases, with 17 bases left between them. The CDR3 covers 14 residues. The germline gives CDR1 MNHNS, CDR2 SASEGT. This CDR3 reads CASNPIQGWSPLHF. The CDR3 DNA reads TGTGCCAGCAACCCCATCCAGGGTTGGTCACCCCTCCACTTT.

This chain joins TRBV20-1 and TRBJ1-3; the D gene is possibly TRBD1 (5 bases). The CDR3 sequence is 13 residues long. V was clipped by 3 bases and J by 4 bases, with 10 bases between them. Per the germline V gene, CDR1 is DFQATT and CDR2 is SNEGSKA (reference sequence). CDR3 protein: CSASQGPGNTIYF. The DNA of the CDR3 is TGCAGTGCTAGTCAGGGACCCGGAAACACCATATATTTT.

This clonotype was detected a few times. At one boundary the junction diverges from the germline segment, which might be a read error. The chain has TRBV5-5 and TRBJ2-3; 9 positions agree with TRBD2. The CDR3 covers 16 residues. The germline V gene encodes CDR1 SGHKS and CDR2 YYEKEE (reference sequence). CDR3 protein: CPSSLVSGSGTDTQYF. The CDR3 DNA follows: TGTCCCAGCAGCTTGGTTAGCGGGAGCGGGACAGATACGCAGTATTTT.

V and J are TRBV5-1 and TRBJ2-5, with 9 bases lining up with TRBD2. Germline loops: CDR1 SGHRS, CDR2 YFSETQ. V lost 3 bases, J lost 3 bases, and 6 bases stayed unmatched. The CDR3 covers 15 residues. CDR3 sequence (DNA): TGCGCCAGCAGCTGGACGACTAGCGGAGAAGAGACCCAGTACTTC. Residues: CASSWTTSGEETQYF.

The rearrangement joins TRBV5-1 to TRBJ2-4; 10 bases are a match to TRBD1. V was pared by 2 bases and J by 5 bases, with 1 base of the junction left unmatched. Germline assignment: CDR1 SGHRS and CDR2 YFSETQ. This CDR3 is 14 amino acids long. CDR3 in DNA: TGCGCCAGCAGCTTAGGGACAGGGGAAAACATTCAGTACTTC. This codes for CASSLGTGENIQYF.

This clonotype has just a few counts. The chain uses TRBV29-1 and TRBJ2-1; TRBD2 aligns across 8 bases. The V gene end was trimmed by 2 bases and the J gene end by 6 bases; junction bases not matched to a gene: 3. Per the germline V gene, CDR1 is SQVTM and CDR2 is ANQGSEA. The CDR3 covers 13 residues. The CDR3 DNA sequence: TGCAGCGTTGAACCCAGCGGGAGCAATGAGCAGTTCTTC. It codes for CSVEPSGSNEQFF.

The gene calls are TRBV20-1 and TRBJ2-5; tentative D call: TRBD2 (5 bases). Germline loops: CDR1 DFQATT, CDR2 SNEGSKA (reference sequence). V lost 0 bases and J lost 5, with 10 bases in between. This CDR3 has 13 residues. CDR3 in amino acids: CSARDASSETQYF. The CDR3 nucleotides are TGCAGTGCTAGAGATGCTAGCTCGGAGACCCAGTACTTC.

V gene TRBV15 combines with J gene TRBJ1-5; no clear D gene. CDR1 is LNHNV and CDR2 is YYDKDF in the germline V gene (reference sequence). V shed 0 bases and J shed 4 bases, with 10 bases lying between them. This CDR3 spans 15 amino acids. The CDR3 sequence: CATSRDVRVNQPQHF. The CDR3 bases are TGTGCCACCAGCAGAGATGTGCGAGTTAATCAGCCCCAGCATTTT.

V usage is TRBV18 and J usage is TRBJ1-4; D is uncertain. V was clipped by 2 bases and J by 5 bases, with 9 bases between them. The germline V gene encodes CDR1 KGHSH and CDR2 LQKENI. The length of the CDR3 is 14 residues. CDR3 nucleotide sequence: TGTGCCAGCTCACCATTAGACCGGAATGAAAAACTGTTTTTT. It specifies CASSPLDRNEKLFF.

The CDR3 DNA is TGTGCCAGCTCACCAGGGACTGAAGCTTTCTTT. Protein product: CASSPGTEAFF. V and J are TRBV18 and TRBJ1-1; D not resolved. The V gene's germline CDR1 is KGHSH and CDR2 LQKENI. Between the trimmed V and J ends, which lost 2 bases and 5 bases, there was a span of 3 bases. This CDR3 has 11 residues.

The CDR3 spells CSPLGPGDSPLHF. The CDR3 DNA sequence: TGCAGTCCCTTAGGCCCGGGGGATTCACCCCTCCACTTT. The chain recombines TRBV20-1 with TRBJ1-6, with D possibly being TRBD1 (5 bases). There are 13 residues in the CDR3. The V gene lost 8 bases and the J gene lost 8 bases, with 16 bases spanning the gap. The germline CDR1 and CDR2 sequences are DFQATT and SNEGSKA (reference sequence).

The sample holds a few counts of this clonotype. The genes are TRBV7-6 and TRBJ2-3; D ambiguous. The CDR3 sequence is 15 residues long. CDR1 and CDR2 (germline): SGHVS, FNYEAQ. Trimming stripped 1 base from V and 4 bases from J, with 12 bases between. CDR3: CASSLEAGQADTQYF. Written as DNA, the CDR3 is TGTGCCAGCAGCTTAGAGGCAGGTCAGGCAGATACGCAGTATTTT.

The chain links TRBV18 to TRBJ2-7; D possibly corresponds to TRBD1 (6 bases). CDR3 length: 14 amino acids. Trimming took off 5 bases at V and 6 bases at J, with 17 bases between the two ends. In germline, CDR1 is KGHSH, CDR2 LQKENI. Here the CDR3 reads CASSRGTPEGEQYF. The CDR3 nucleotides are TGTGCCAGCTCAAGAGGGACACCCGAGGGCGAGCAGTACTTC.

The J gene is TRBJ1-6, the V gene TRBV2, with no clear D. Looked up from germline, CDR1 is SNHLY and CDR2 is FYNNEI. The germline V and J ends were trimmed by 4 bases and 10 bases, with 8 bases remaining between them. The length of the CDR3 is 12 residues. The chain's CDR3 is CASSVYGSPLHF. The CDR3 coding sequence is TGTGCCAGCAGTGTGTACGGCTCACCCCTCCACTTT.

This clonotype came up a few times. In DNA form, the CDR3 reads TGTGCCAGCAGAGAGACAGGGAACACTGAAGCTTTCTTT. It translates to CASRETGNTEAFF. V gene TRBV7-3 combines with J gene TRBJ1-1, with D possibly being TRBD1 (6 bases). Germline CDR1 SGHTA, CDR2 FQGTGA. The V and J ends lost 6 bases and 1 base respectively, with 9 bases between them. The CDR3 runs to 13 residues.

V is TRBV20-1 and J is TRBJ1-2; 8 bases fit TRBD1. The trim removed 3 bases at V and 3 bases at J, leaving 9 bases unmatched. The germline V gene encodes CDR1 DFQATT and CDR2 SNEGSKA (reference sequence). CDR3 length: 15 amino acids. The CDR3 is CSASLTGEGDYGYTF. CDR3 nucleotide sequence: TGCAGTGCTAGTTTGACAGGGGAAGGAGACTATGGCTACACCTTC.

This rearrangement joins TRBV10-2 to TRBJ1-2, with 11 bases identical to TRBD1. The CDR3 contains 16 residues. Germline V gene data show CDR1 as WSHSY and CDR2 as SAAADI. V shed 4 bases, J shed 2 bases, and the junction held 6 bases outside the gene matches. The CDR3, as DNA: TGCGCCAGCAGTGCGACGGGACAGGGGGTCAACTATGGCTACACCTTC. Amino acid sequence: CASSATGQGVNYGYTF.

The chain has TRBV20-1 and TRBJ2-7; 10 bases match TRBD1. The ends lost 5 bases at V and 0 bases at J; junction bases unmatched: 4. CDR3 length equals 14 residues. Germline V CDR1 and CDR2: DFQATT, SNEGSKA (reference sequence). Here the CDR3 DNA reads TGCAGTGCTGGACAGGGGGTAAGCTCCTACGAGCAGTACGTC. It specifies CSAGQGVSSYEQYV.

This clonotype was detected a few times. The chain couples TRBV6-5 to TRBJ1-3, with D possibly being TRBD1 (6 bases). The germline V gene has CDR1 MNHEY and CDR2 SVGAGI. This CDR3 is 15 amino acids long. V lost 7 bases, J lost 4 bases, and 17 bases lay in between. CDR3 sequence (DNA): TGTGCCAGCATTAAGAGGGGGACGGTCGGAAACACCATATATTTT. Its protein is CASIKRGTVGNTIYF.

This clonotype was detected many times. The chain has TRBV6-1 and TRBJ2-5, with 7 bases fitting TRBD1. Trimming took 5 bases from V and 7 from J; bases not matched to a gene: 16. This CDR3 region has 16 residues. The V gene's germline CDR1 is MNHNS and CDR2 SASEGT. The CDR3 spells CASSPQAGGGPWTQYF. Here the CDR3 DNA reads TGTGCCAGCAGTCCTCAGGCAGGGGGTGGTCCGTGGACCCAGTACTTC.

This chain links TRBV12-3 or TRBV12-4 with TRBJ2-7; D is ambiguous. This CDR3 comprises 14 residues. The V and J ends lost 1 base and 2 bases respectively, with 9 bases between them. CDR3 nucleotide sequence: TGTGCCAGCAGTTTAGAGGGCGGACCCTACGAGCAGTACTTC. Translating gives CASSLEGGPYEQYF.

This clonotype occurred a few times. The rearrangement links TRBV20-1 to TRBJ2-1; 10 bases map to TRBD2. Germline CDR1 and CDR2: DFQATT and SNEGSKA (reference sequence). The CDR3 length is 14 residues. The junction had 6 bases not matched to a gene; V was cut back by 6 bases and J by 4 bases. The CDR3 protein is CSAEMGLAYNEQFF. CDR3 nucleotides: TGCAGTGCCGAGATGGGACTAGCGTACAATGAGCAGTTCTTC.

V usage is TRBV18 and J usage is TRBJ1-6, with a possible D match to TRBD1 (5 bases). There are 17 residues in the CDR3. Trimming cost V 4 bases and J 0 bases, with 13 bases left between them. The germline gives CDR1 KGHSH, CDR2 LQKENI. The CDR3 sequence is CASSHSGGSSYNSPLHF. The CDR3 nucleotides read TGTGCCAGCTCACATTCTGGGGGGAGCTCCTATAATTCACCCCTCCACTTT.

The chain employs TRBV20-1 and TRBJ1-2; tentative D call: TRBD1 (5 bases). The CDR3 runs to 14 residues. Germline assignment: CDR1 DFQATT and CDR2 SNEGSKA (reference sequence). Trimming took 1 base from V and 4 from J, leaving 13 bases between them. The CDR3, as DNA: TGCAGTGCTAGAGCTCAACAGGAAAGCTATGGCTACACCTTC. Residues: CSARAQQESYGYTF.

This chain uses TRBV29-1 with TRBJ2-2; TRBD2 agrees at 12 bases. The CDR3 runs 13 residues. The germline gives CDR1 SQVTM, CDR2 ANQGSEA. The ends lost 7 bases at V and 6 bases at J; junction bases unmatched: 3. The CDR3 here is CSALAGGPGELFF. In nucleotides, the CDR3 is TGCAGCGCCCTAGCGGGGGGGCCCGGGGAGCTGTTTTTT.